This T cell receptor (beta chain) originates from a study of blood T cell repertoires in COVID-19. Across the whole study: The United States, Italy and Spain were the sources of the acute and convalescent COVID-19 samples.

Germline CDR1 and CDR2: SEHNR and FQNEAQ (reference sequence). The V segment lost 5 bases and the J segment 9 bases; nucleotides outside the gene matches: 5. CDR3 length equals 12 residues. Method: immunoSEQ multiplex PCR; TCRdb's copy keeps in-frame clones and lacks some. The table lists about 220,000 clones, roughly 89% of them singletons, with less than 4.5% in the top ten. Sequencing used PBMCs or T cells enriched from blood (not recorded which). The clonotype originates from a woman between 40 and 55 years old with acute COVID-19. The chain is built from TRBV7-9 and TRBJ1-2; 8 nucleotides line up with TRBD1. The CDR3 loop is CASSPRQGSYTF. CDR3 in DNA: TGTGCCAGCAGCCCTCGACAGGGGAGCTACACCTTC.